The T cell receptor (beta chain) described here comes from a study of CD8+ T cells in alopecia areata. Findings and caveats of the study: Normal scalp showed lower clonality than lesional scalp, especially alopecia totalis/universalis.

Sequencing used cDNA as its template, made by extracting RNA and reverse transcribing it. Sequenced by immunoSEQ multiplex PCR; TCRdb stores in-frame clones only, minus some. This sample has more than 95,000 clones; 35% to 40% occur once, and the top ten carry roughly 3.2%. The CDR3 spans 13 residues. In germline, CDR1 is SEHNR, CDR2 FQNEAQ (reference sequence). Trimming took 6 bases from V and 4 from J, leaving 10 bases between them. In this sample, this clone turned up a few times. The target antigen is unknown. The sample consisted of CD4+ T cells sorted from blood. The chain is built from TRBV7-9 and TRBJ1-5; possibly TRBD1 for D (5 bases). The receptor was isolated from a human donor with alopecia areata. The CDR3 protein is CASSDSRNQPQHF. The CDR3 DNA sequence: TGTGCCAGCAGTGACAGCCGTAATCAGCCCCAGCATTTT.